This T cell receptor (beta chain) was found in a study of shared clonotypes between healthy human individuals. Only CD45RO-negative cells positively selected for CCR7 counted as naive CD8 cells, so terminally differentiated effector memory CD45RA+ cells were excluded. This clone was seen a single time. Per sorted-subset replicate PCR, input was approximately 0.2 ug DNA, representing roughly 28,000 T cell genomes. Data came from immunoSEQ multiplex PCR; TCRdb stores just in-frame clones and leaves some out. The table includes 2 million or so clones, roughly 95% detected once. This CDR3 region has 14 residues. Germline CDR1 is MDHEN and CDR2 is SYDVKM. V lost 5 bases, J lost 5 bases, and 15 bases lay in between.

The chain employs TRBV28 and TRBJ2-5; tentatively, D is TRBD2 (5 bases). Sequenced material: naive CD8+ T cells sorted from blood. This TCR was recovered from a man aged 18 to 29 in good health. The CDR3, as DNA: TGTGCCAGCAGTCTCGGACTTTCCTCGGAGACCCAGTACTTC. Its protein is CASSLGLSSETQYF.